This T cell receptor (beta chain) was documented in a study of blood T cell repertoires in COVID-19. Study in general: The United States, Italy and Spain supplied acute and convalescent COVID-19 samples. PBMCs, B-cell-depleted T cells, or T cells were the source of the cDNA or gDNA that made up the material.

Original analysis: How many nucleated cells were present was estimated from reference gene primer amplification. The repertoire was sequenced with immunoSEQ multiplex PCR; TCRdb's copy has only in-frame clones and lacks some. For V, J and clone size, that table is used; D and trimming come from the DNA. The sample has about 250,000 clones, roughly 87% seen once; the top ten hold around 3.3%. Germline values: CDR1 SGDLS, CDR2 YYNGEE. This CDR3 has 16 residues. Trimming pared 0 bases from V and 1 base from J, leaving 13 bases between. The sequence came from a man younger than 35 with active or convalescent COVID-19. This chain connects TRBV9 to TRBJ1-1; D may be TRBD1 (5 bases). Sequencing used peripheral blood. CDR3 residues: CASSVGRGPENTEAFF. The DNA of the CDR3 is TGTGCCAGCAGCGTAGGGAGGGGACCGGAGAACACTGAAGCTTTCTTT.